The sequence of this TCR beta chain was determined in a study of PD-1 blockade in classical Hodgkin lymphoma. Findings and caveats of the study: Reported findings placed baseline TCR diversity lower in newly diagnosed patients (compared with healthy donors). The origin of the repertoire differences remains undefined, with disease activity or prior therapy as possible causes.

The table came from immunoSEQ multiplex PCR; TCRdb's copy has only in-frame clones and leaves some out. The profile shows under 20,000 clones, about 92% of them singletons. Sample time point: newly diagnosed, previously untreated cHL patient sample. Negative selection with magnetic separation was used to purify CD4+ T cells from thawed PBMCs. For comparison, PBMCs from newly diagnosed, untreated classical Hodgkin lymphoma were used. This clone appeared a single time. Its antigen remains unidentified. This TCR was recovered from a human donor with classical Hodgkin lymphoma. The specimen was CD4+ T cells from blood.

CDR3 sequence reads: CSVDSGDTQYF. Here the CDR3 DNA reads TGCAGCGTTGACTCCGGGGATACGCAGTATTTT. The chain uses TRBV29-1 and TRBJ2-3; D gene uncertain. The CDR3 sequence is 11 residues long. The V gene lost 3 bases and the J gene lost 6 bases, with 7 bases spanning the gap. Germline loops: CDR1 SQVTM, CDR2 ANQGSEA.